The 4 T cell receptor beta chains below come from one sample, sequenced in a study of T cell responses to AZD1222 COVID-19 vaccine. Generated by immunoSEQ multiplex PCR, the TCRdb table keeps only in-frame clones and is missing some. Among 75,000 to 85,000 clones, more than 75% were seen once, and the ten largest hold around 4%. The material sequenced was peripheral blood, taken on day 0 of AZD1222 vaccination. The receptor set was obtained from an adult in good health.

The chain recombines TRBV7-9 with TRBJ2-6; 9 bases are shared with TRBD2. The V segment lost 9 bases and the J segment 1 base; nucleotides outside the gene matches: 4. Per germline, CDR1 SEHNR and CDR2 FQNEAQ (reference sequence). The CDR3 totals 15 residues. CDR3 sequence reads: CASSGSLSGANVLTF. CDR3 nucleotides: TGTGCCAGTAGCGGGAGTTTATCTGGGGCCAACGTCCTGACTTTC.

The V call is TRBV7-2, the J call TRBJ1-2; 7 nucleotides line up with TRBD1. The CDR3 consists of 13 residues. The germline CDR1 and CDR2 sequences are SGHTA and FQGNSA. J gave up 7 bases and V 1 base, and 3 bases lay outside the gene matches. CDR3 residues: CASSLGQGSGYTF. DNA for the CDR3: TGTGCCAGCAGCTTAGGACAGGGATCTGGCTACACCTTC.

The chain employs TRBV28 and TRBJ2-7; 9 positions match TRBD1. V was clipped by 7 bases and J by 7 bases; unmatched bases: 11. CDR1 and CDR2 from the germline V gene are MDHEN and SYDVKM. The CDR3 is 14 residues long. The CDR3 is CASIYGTGLSEQYF. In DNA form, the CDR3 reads TGTGCCAGCATCTATGGGACAGGGTTAAGTGAGCAGTACTTC.

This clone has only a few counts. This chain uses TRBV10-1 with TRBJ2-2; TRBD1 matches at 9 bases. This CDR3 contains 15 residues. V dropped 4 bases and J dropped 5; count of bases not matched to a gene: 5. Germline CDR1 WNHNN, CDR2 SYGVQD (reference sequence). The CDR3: CASSAGQGRTGELFF. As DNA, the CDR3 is TGCGCCAGCAGTGCTGGACAGGGGCGAACCGGGGAGCTGTTTTTT.